The clone carrying this T cell receptor (beta chain) appeared once. Its antigen is unidentified. The data stem from a study of CD8 T cells in Susac syndrome. The RNA input was about 0.45 to 1 ug, and it was reverse transcribed with random hexamers. TCRdb fed the immunoSEQ multiplex PCR reads into MiXCR, producing one record per CDR3 protein. The data hold 330,000 or so distinct CDR3 sequences, with approximately 90% observed a single time. V was pared by 2 bases and J by 3 bases, with 7 bases of the junction left unmatched. Germline V gives CDR1 LGHNA, CDR2 YSLEER. CDR3 length: 15 amino acids. Notes on the study in general: The authors acknowledged that their TCR sequencing and HLA analysis involved a relatively small number of individuals.

The receptor was isolated from a human donor with multiple sclerosis. The sequenced material came from CD8+ T cells from PBMCs. The V and J genes are TRBV4-3 and TRBJ2-7; TRBD1 agrees at 7 bases. CDR3 in amino acids: CASSQTTGPNYEQYF. The CDR3, as DNA: TGCGCCAGCAGCCAAACGACAGGGCCCAACTACGAGCAGTACTTC.